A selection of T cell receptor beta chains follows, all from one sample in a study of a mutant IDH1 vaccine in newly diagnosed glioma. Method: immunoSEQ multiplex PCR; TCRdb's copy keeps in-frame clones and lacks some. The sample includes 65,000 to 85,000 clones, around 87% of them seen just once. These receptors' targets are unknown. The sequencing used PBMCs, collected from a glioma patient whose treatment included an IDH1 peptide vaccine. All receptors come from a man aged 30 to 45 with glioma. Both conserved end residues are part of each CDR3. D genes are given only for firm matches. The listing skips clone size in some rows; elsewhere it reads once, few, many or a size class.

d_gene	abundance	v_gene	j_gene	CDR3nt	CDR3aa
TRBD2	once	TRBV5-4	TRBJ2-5	TGTGCCAGCAGCTTGGATAGTACTAGCGGGAGGGAGACCCAGTACTTC	CASSLDSTSGRETQYF
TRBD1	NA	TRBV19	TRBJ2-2	TGTGCCAGTAGTATCGAAAGACAGGGGCCCACCGGGGAGCTGTTTTTT	CASSIERQGPTGELFF
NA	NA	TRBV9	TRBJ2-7	TGTGCCAGCAGCACTGGAAACTCCTACGAGCAGTACTTC	CASSTGNSYEQYF
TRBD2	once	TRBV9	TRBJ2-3	TGTGCCAGCAGCGTACGCGGGAGGGGTGCAGATACGCAGTATTTT	CASSVRGRGADTQYF
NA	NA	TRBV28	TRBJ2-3	TGTGCCAGCAGTTTATCCGACAGCACAGATACGCAGTATTTT	CASSLSDSTDTQYF
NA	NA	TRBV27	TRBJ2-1	TGTGCCAGCAGCCCTCGGAGGCGTCCCTACAATGAGCAGTTCTTC	CASSPRRRPYNEQFF
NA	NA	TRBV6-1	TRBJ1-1	TGTGCCAGCAGTGAACGTGGCACTGAAGCTTTCTTT	CASSERGTEAFF
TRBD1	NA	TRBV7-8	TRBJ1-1	TGTGCCAGCAGCTTAGCGCTTTACGGGACAGGGACAAACACTGAAGCTTTCTTT	CASSLALYGTGTNTEAFF
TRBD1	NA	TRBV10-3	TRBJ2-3	TGTGCCATCACCACAAGTGGGACAGGGACGGGGGATACGCAGTATTTT	CAITTSGTGTGDTQYF
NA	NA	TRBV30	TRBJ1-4	TGTGCCTGGAGTTGGGGGGGTGAAAAACTGTTTTTT	CAWSWGGEKLFF
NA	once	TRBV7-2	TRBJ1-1	TGTGCCAGCAGCGCCAACAGCGCCCGGAGGAACACTGAAGCTTTCTTT	CASSANSARRNTEAFF
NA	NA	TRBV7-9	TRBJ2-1	TGTGCCAGCAGCTTAGCGAGGGGCGCAGGGTCGAATGAGCAGTTCTTC	CASSLARGAGSNEQFF
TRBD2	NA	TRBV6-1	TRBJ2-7	TGTGCCAGCAGTGCCTACTATAGCGGGGGTCTCTACGAGCAGTACTTC	CASSAYYSGGLYEQYF
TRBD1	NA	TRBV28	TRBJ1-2	TGTGCCAGCAGTTTCCCTGCGCAGGGGGGAAGTGGCTACACCTTC	CASSFPAQGGSGYTF
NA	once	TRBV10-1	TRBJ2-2	TGCGCCAGCAGTGGGGACACCGGGGAGCTGTTTTTT	CASSGDTGELFF
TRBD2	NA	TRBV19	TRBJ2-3	TGTGCCAGTAGTGGAGGGACTAGCGGGGCCCCTAGCACAGATACGCAGTATTTT	CASSGGTSGAPSTDTQYF
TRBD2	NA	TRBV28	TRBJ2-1	TGTGCCAGCAGTTCGGTGCTAGCGGGACTTAACAATGAGCAGTTCTTC	CASSSVLAGLNNEQFF
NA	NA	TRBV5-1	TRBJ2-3	TGCGCCAGCAGCTTATTCTTCACAGATACGCAGTATTTT	CASSLFFTDTQYF
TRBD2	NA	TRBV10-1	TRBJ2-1	TGCGCCAGCAGTGCGGGAGGAAATAATGAGCAGTTCTTC	CASSAGGNNEQFF
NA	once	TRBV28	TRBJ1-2	TGTGCCAGCAGTACAGGACCTTATGGCTATGGCTACACCTTC	CASSTGPYGYGYTF
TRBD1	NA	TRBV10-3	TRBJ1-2	TGTGCCATCAGTGAGTTACAGGGGGGATATAACTATGGCTACACCTTC	CAISELQGGYNYGYTF
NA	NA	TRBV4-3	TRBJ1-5	TGCGCCAGCAGCCAAGGACCAGGGGTTTACCAGCCCCAGCATTTT	CASSQGPGVYQPQHF
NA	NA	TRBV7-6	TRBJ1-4	TGTGCCAGCAGCTCTCGGGCCCTTAATGAAAAACTGTTTTTT	CASSSRALNEKLFF
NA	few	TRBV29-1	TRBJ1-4	TGCAGCGTTGTAGGGGCCGGTAATGAAAAACTGTTTTTT	CSVVGAGNEKLFF
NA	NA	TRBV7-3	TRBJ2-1	TGTGCCAGCAGCTTCGGGACTTCGCCAAACAATGAGCAGTTCTTC	CASSFGTSPNNEQFF
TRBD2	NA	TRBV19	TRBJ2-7	TGTGCCAGTACGACTAGCGGGAAGAGCTCCTACGAGCAGTACTTC	CASTTSGKSSYEQYF
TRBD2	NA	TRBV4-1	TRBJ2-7	TGCGCCAGCAGCCACTTAAGCGGGGGCCACCCCTACGAGCAGTACTTC	CASSHLSGGHPYEQYF
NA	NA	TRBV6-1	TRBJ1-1	TGTGCCAGCAGAATCTCTCATAGCGAAGCTTTCTTT	CASRISHSEAFF
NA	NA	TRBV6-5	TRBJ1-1	TGTGCCAGCAGTTACTCGAGGAGAATGAACACTGAAGCTTTCTTT	CASSYSRRMNTEAFF
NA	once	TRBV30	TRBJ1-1	TGTGCCTGGAGTGGACCAGGTGATACTGAAGCTTTCTTT	CAWSGPGDTEAFF
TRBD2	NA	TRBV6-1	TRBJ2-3	TGTGCCTCCTCGCTGACTAGCTCCGATACGCAGTATTTT	CASSLTSSDTQYF
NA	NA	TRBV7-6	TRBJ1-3	TGTGCCAGCCGCGGAGTCTCTGGAAACACCATATATTTT	CASRGVSGNTIYF
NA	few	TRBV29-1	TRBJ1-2	TGCAGCGCTGGGGAAGACACTGGCTACACCTTC	CSAGEDTGYTF
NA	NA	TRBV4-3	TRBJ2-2	TGCGCCAGCAGCCGACGGGACACCGGGGAGCTGTTTTTT	CASSRRDTGELFF
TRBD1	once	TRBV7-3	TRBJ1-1	TGTGCCAGCAGCTTGACAGGGGGGGACACTGAAGCTTTCTTT	CASSLTGGDTEAFF
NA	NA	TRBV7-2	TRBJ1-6	TGTGCCAGCAGCTCCAGCCTCAATTCACCCCTCCACTTT	CASSSSLNSPLHF
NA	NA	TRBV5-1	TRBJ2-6	TGCGCCAGCAGCTTGGGGTTGAGAAGCTCTGGGGCCAACGTCCTGACTTTC	CASSLGLRSSGANVLTF
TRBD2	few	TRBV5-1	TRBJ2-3	TGCGCCAGCAGCTTGGCCCTCGGTAGCGGGGGGTCAGATACGCAGTATTTT	CASSLALGSGGSDTQYF
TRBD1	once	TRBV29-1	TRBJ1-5	TGCAACGTTGGACAGGGAGGAGATCAGCCCCAGCATTTT	CNVGQGGDQPQHF